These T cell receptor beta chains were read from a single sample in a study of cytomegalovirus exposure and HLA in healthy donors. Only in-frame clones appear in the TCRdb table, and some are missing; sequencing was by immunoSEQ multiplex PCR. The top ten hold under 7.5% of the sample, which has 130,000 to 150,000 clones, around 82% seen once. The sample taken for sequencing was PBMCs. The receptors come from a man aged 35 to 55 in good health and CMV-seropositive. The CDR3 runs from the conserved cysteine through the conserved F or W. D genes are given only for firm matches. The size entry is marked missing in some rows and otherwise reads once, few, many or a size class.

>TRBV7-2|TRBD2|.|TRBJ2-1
CASSPRLAGGYNEQFF
TGTGCCAGCAGCCCCCGACTAGCGGGGGGCTACAATGAGCAGTTCTTC
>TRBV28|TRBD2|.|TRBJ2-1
CASSPGLGGQFF
TGTGCCAGCAGTCCTGGACTAGGCGGGCAGTTCTTC
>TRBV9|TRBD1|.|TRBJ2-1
CASSKQGSSYNEQFF
TGTGCCAGCAGCAAACAGGGGAGCTCCTACAATGAGCAGTTCTTC
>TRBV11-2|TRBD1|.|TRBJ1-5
CASSLASTGGNQPQHF
TGTGCCAGCAGCTTAGCTTCAACAGGGGGGAATCAGCCCCAGCATTTT
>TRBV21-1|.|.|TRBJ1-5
CASSKRGLGGNQPQHF
TGTGCCAGCAGCAAGAGGGGGCTGGGTGGGAATCAGCCCCAGCATTTT
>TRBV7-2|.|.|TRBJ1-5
CASSLGGHRGNQPQHF
TGTGCCAGCAGCTTAGGGGGTCACAGGGGCAATCAGCCCCAGCATTTT
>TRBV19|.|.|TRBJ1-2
CASSIAGVVGYTF
TGTGCCAGTAGTATAGCAGGGGTAGTCGGCTACACCTTC
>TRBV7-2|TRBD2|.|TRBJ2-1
CASSLLAGIKISGEQFF
TGTGCCAGCAGCCTTCTAGCGGGAATAAAGATTAGCGGTGAGCAGTTCTTC
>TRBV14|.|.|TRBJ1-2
CASSQLTGELYGYTF
TGTGCCAGCAGCCAACTGACCGGGGAACTATATGGCTACACCTTC
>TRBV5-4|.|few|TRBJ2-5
CASSLTGGETQYF
TGTGCCAGCAGCTTGACCGGGGGAGAGACCCAGTACTTC
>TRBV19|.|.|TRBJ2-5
CASSIHSLWETQYF
TGTGCCAGTAGTATTCACTCACTCTGGGAGACCCAGTACTTC
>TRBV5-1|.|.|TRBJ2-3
CASSFLTDTQYF
TGCGCCAGCAGCTTTCTCACAGATACGCAGTATTTT
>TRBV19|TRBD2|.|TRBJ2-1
CATSVLAGGGEQFF
TGTGCCACCTCGGTACTAGCGGGGGGGGGCGAGCAGTTCTTC
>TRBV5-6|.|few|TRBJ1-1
CASSLVARMNTEAFF
TGTGCCAGCAGCTTGGTTGCCAGAATGAACACTGAAGCTTTCTTT
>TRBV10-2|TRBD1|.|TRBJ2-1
CASTSGTAYNEQFF
TGCGCCAGCACCTCCGGGACAGCGTACAATGAGCAGTTCTTC
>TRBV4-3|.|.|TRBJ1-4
CASSQDRSASGNEKLFF
TGCGCCAGCAGCCAAGATCGAAGCGCTTCGGGGAATGAAAAACTGTTTTTT
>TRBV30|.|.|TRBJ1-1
CAWSVTTPNTEAFF
TGTGCCTGGAGTGTAACGACACCGAACACTGAAGCTTTCTTT
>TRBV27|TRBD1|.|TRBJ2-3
CASRGTASTDTQYF
TGTGCCAGCAGGGGGACAGCTAGCACAGATACGCAGTATTTT
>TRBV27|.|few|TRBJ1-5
CASSPGQTNQPQHF
TGTGCCAGCAGTCCTGGACAGACCAATCAGCCCCAGCATTTT
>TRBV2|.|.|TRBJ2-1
CASSGWASSYNEQFF
TGTGCCAGCAGTGGTTGGGCCTCGTCCTACAATGAGCAGTTCTTC
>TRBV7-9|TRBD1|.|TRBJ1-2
CASQGDGYTF
TGTGCCAGTCAGGGGGACGGCTACACCTTC
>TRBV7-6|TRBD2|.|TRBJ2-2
CASSLEGLAGVTGELFF
TGTGCCAGCAGCTTAGAGGGACTAGCGGGAGTCACCGGGGAGCTGTTTTTT
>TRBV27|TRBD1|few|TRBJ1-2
CASSLSPGQGMRSYTF
TGTGCCAGCAGTTTATCCCCGGGACAGGGAATGCGAAGCTACACCTTC
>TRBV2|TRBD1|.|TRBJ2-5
CASSEGTGGGETQYF
TGTGCCAGCAGTGAAGGGACAGGGGGCGGTGAGACCCAGTACTTC
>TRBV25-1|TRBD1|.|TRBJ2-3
CASSGGQGGFTDTQYF
TGTGCCAGCAGTGGGGGACAGGGAGGGTTCACAGATACGCAGTATTTT
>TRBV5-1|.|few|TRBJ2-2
CASSLVFGGPPGELFF
TGCGCCAGCAGCTTGGTCTTTGGGGGCCCCCCCGGGGAGCTGTTTTTT
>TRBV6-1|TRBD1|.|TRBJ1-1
CASSVDRVRTEAFF
TGTGCCAGCAGTGTCGACAGGGTGAGGACTGAAGCTTTCTTT
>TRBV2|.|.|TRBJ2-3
CASSEAFERRGTDTQYF
TGTGCCAGCAGTGAAGCGTTCGAGCGCCGAGGGACAGATACGCAGTATTTT
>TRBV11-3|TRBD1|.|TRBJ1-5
CASSPQQTGGWKNQPQHF
TGTGCCAGCAGCCCGCAACAGACAGGGGGTTGGAAAAATCAGCCCCAGCATTTT
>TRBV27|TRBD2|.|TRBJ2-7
CASRWTSGVTEQYF
TGTGCCAGCAGATGGACTAGTGGGGTAACCGAGCAGTACTTC
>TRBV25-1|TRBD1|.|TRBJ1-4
CASSEPGGAGEKLFF
TGTGCCAGCAGTGAACCAGGGGGCGCGGGGGAAAAACTGTTTTTT
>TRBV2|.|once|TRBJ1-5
CAGRQSGNQPQHF
TGTGCCGGCCGACAGAGTGGCAATCAGCCCCAGCATTTT
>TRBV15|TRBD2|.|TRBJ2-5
CATSVLAGKETQYF
TGTGCCACCAGTGTACTAGCGGGAAAGGAGACCCAGTACTTC
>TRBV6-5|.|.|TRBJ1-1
CASSLTLNTEAFF
TGTGCCAGCAGTCTAACCTTGAACACTGAAGCTTTCTTT
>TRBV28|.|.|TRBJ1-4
CASSPEDTTNEKLFF
TGTGCCAGCAGTCCAGAGGACACCACTAATGAAAAACTGTTTTTT
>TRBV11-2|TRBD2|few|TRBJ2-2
CASSPPRWERGFTGELFF
TGTGCCAGCAGCCCTCCCCGATGGGAGCGGGGATTCACCGGGGAGCTGTTTTTT
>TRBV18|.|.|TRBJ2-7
CASSPPLPSKDSSYEQYF
TGTGCCAGCTCACCACCGTTGCCCTCCAAGGACAGTTCCTACGAGCAGTACTTC
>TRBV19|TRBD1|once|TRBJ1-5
CASIERWDRVSQPQHF
TGTGCCAGTATAGAAAGATGGGACAGGGTAAGTCAGCCCCAGCATTTT
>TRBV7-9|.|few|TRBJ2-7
CASSPLLFSSYEQYF
TGTGCCAGCAGCCCCCTCCTTTTTTCCTCCTACGAGCAGTACTTC
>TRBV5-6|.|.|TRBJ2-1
CASSSTGGEGYNEQFF
TGTGCCAGCAGCTCGACCGGGGGTGAAGGCTACAATGAGCAGTTCTTC
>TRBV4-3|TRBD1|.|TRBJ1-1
CASSRSGTGGTEAFF
TGCGCCAGCAGCCGATCCGGGACAGGGGGCACTGAAGCTTTCTTT
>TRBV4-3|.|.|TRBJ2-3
CASSPGLGLDLLTDTQYF
TGCGCCAGCAGCCCAGGACTGGGCCTGGATCTTCTCACAGATACGCAGTATTTT
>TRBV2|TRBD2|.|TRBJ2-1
CASSGTSGDWNEQFF
TGTGCCAGCAGTGGAACTAGCGGGGACTGGAATGAGCAGTTCTTC
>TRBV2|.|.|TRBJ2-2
CASSERRGGGSGELFF
TGTGCCAGCAGTGAACGACGAGGCGGTGGGTCCGGGGAGCTGTTTTTT